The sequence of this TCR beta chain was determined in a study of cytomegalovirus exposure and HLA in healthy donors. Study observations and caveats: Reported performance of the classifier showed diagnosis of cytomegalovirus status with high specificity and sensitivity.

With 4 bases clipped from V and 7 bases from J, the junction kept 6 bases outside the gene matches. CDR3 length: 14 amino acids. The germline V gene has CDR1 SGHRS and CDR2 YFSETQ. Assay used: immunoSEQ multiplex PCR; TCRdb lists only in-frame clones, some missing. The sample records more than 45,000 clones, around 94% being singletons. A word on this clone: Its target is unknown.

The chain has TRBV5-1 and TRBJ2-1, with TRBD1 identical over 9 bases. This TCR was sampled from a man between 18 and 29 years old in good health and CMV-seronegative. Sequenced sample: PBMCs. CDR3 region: CASSDRTGENEQFF. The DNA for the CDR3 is TGCGCCAGCAGCGACCGGACAGGGGAGAATGAGCAGTTCTTC.